This TCR beta chain was sequenced for a study of T-cell reconstitution after alpha-beta-depleted transplantation in children. Unique molecular identifiers were incorporated into the prepared TCRbeta library. Via MiXCR, TCRdb re-called the PCR reads, giving one row per CDR3 protein. This sample has roughly 500,000 distinct CDR3 sequences, with around 19% found just once. V lost 5 bases and J 5 bases, leaving 18 bases between the germline ends. The germline gives CDR1 SGHTA, CDR2 FQGTGA. This CDR3 has 15 residues. The TCR was taken from a human donor who donated a stem cell graft to a child with acute lymphoblastic leukemia. Sequenced here: PBMCs from the stem cell graft donor, sampled from the stem cell graft. The V and J genes are TRBV7-3 and TRBJ2-5; possibly TRBD2 for D (5 bases). The CDR3 nucleotides read TGTGCCAGCAGCCTGACGAGAGGGAGTCGGGAGACCCAGTACTTC. The encoded protein is CASSLTRGSRETQYF.